This TCR beta chain is drawn from a study of shared clonotypes between healthy human individuals. Study-wide results and limits: Owing to a small donor count, the genetic and exposure-history diversity represented was limited. Lower generation probabilities were found for non-shared clonotypes than for those shared by all four donors.

CD45RO-negative cells were positively selected for CCR7, leaving out terminally differentiated effector memory CD45RA+ cells. Note on this clone: Its antigen remains unidentified.

Looked up from germline, CDR1 is SGHVS and CDR2 is FQNEAQ. V lost 0 bases to trimming and J lost 5 bases, with 11 bases between them. The CDR3 has 15 amino acids. At the deep level, the assay was run. The assay was immunoSEQ multiplex PCR, and TCRdb's table has in-frame clones only and misses some. The top ten hold approximately 1.2% of the sample, which has some 2 million clones, less than 95% seen once. V is TRBV7-8 and J is TRBJ1-5, with D perhaps TRBD1 (6 bases). This receptor was identified in a man aged 18 to 30 in good health. The sequencing sample was made of naive CD8+ T cells sorted from blood. In DNA, the CDR3 is TGTGCCAGCAGCTTAGCGCGCAGGGGAGATCAGCCCCAGCATTTT. This gives the protein CASSLARRGDQPQHF.